This T cell receptor (beta chain) was captured in a study of cytomegalovirus exposure and HLA in healthy donors. Findings and caveats of the study: Later, an analysis showed that TCR beta chains associated with HLA were more clonally expanded than others that were equally common. Common viral pathogens (according to a later analysis) appeared linked to several of the most significant clusters.

PCR was performed using 60 Vbeta and 13 Jbeta primers. Only in-frame clones appear in the TCRdb table, and some are missing; sequencing was by immunoSEQ multiplex PCR. The top ten hold less than 5% of the sample, which has approximately 100,000 clones, roughly 79% seen once. Comments on this clone: Antigen: not known.

This CDR3 region has 16 residues. Germline values: CDR1 SGHRS, CDR2 YFSETQ. Trimming cost V 1 base and J 5 bases; bases outside gene matches: 7. The clonotype comes from a man in his fifties in good health and CMV-seropositive. J is TRBJ2-2 and V is TRBV5-1, with TRBD2 matching 8 bases. Sequenced input: PBMCs. In nucleotides, the CDR3 is TGCGCCAGCAGCTTGACGGCGTCGGGAGGGACCGGGGAGCTGTTTTTT. This encodes CASSLTASGGTGELFF. The full variable domain, its missing parts supplied by reference TRBV5-1 and TRBJ2-2, is KAGVTQTPRYLIKTRGQQVTLSCSPISGHRSVSWYQQTPGQGLQFLFEYFSETQRNKGNFPGRFSGRQFSNSRSEMNVSTLELGDSALYLCASSLTASGGTGELFFGEGSRLTVL.